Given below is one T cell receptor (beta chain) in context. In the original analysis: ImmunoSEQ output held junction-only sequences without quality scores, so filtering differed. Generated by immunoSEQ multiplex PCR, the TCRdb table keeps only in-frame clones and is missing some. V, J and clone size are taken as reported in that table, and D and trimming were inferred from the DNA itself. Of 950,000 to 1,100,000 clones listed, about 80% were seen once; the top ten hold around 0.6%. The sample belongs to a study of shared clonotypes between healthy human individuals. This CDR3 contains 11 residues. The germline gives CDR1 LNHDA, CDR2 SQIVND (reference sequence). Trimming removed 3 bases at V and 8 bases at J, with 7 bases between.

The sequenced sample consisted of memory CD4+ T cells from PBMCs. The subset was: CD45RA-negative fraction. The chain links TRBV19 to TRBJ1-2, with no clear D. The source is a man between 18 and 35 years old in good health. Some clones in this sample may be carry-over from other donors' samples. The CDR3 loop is CASSISGGYTF. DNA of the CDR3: TGTGCCAGTAGTATTTCGGGGGGCTACACCTTC.